This T cell receptor beta chain was found in a study of blood T cells in healthy people across ages. Study-wide results and caveats: Across the age range, TCR beta diversity per million T cells fell in a roughly linear way. Donor CMV status was unknown, possibly confounding expanded clonotype changes. In long-lived donors, naive CD4+ cell counts and diversity exceeded those of aged donors.

V shed 1 base and J shed 3 bases, with 13 bases lying between them. The CDR3 contains 16 residues. Germline V gene sequence: CDR1 MGHRA, CDR2 YSYEKL. A few counts support this clonotype. Antigen: not known. The authors ran a second PCR of about 6 to 12 cycles using a sample-barcoded 5' primer and a J-beta primer mix. A tag from a template-switch adaptor with 12 random nucleotides marked each cDNA molecule. MiXCR was run by TCRdb on the 5' RACE reads, yielding one entry per CDR3 protein. The data show about 1.1 million distinct CDR3 sequences, around two fifths seen once. The receptor was derived from a man between 18 and 29 years old in good health. The chain employs TRBV4-1 and TRBJ2-4; tentatively, D is TRBD1 or TRBD2 (5 bases each). Sequencing input: blood. CDR3 region: CASSQGRGLDKNIQYF. CDR3 sequence (DNA): TGCGCCAGCAGCCAAGGTCGGGGCCTCGACAAAAACATTCAGTACTTC.